The 26 T cell receptor beta chains below were found in one sample sequenced in a study of cytomegalovirus exposure and HLA in healthy donors. It was with 60 Vbeta and 13 Jbeta primers that the PCR ran. Only in-frame clones appear in the TCRdb table, and some are missing; sequencing was by immunoSEQ multiplex PCR. The sample consists of 150,000 or so clones, about 76% of them appearing once. The material sequenced was PBMCs. The receptors come from a man aged 25-45 years in good health and CMV-seropositive.

This CDR3 reads CASSVSPGKTGELFF. The CDR3 nucleotides read TGCGCCAGCAGTGTTAGCCCCGGAAAAACCGGGGAGCTGTTTTTT. The chain uses TRBV10-1 and TRBJ2-2, with D unclear. The CDR3 extends over 15 amino acids. Germline V CDR1 and CDR2: WNHNN, SYGVQD (reference sequence). Deletions cut 4 bases from V and 5 bases from J, with 14 bases between.

The rearrangement joins TRBV19 to TRBJ2-5; 10 bases align to TRBD1. The CDR3 has 15 residues. CDR1 and CDR2 from the germline V gene are LNHDA and SQIVND (reference sequence). The ends lost 6 bases at V and 2 bases at J; junction bases unmatched: 6. CDR3 coding DNA: TGTGCCAGTAGCTTCGGGACAGGGGTTCAAGAGACCCAGTACTTC. The encoded protein is CASSFGTGVQETQYF.

This rearrangement joins TRBV7-9 to TRBJ1-6; TRBD1 might be the D (5 bases). Per germline, CDR1 SEHNR and CDR2 FQNEAQ (reference sequence). V was clipped by 1 base and J by 5 bases, with 12 bases between them. The CDR3 is 16 amino acids. This chain's CDR3 is CASSLGPGLDNSPLHF. DNA of the CDR3: TGTGCCAGCAGCTTAGGACCGGGACTGGATAATTCACCCCTCCACTTT.

This clone was seen a handful of times. J is TRBJ1-5 and V is TRBV28; no firm D call. CDR3 length: 15 amino acids. The ends were cut back, 7 bases at V and 7 bases at J, with 20 bases in the middle. Germline CDR1 MDHEN, CDR2 SYDVKM. The CDR3 DNA follows: TGTGCCAGCACCACTCAGAGCCCGACAAGGCAGCCCCAGCATTTT. Translating gives CASTTQSPTRQPQHF.

The table lists this clone with a count of one. This chain uses TRBV29-1 with TRBJ1-2; unclear D gene. The CDR3 sequence is 13 residues long. Germline CDR1 and CDR2: SQVTM and ANQGSEA. Trimming took off 5 bases at V and 1 base at J, with 11 bases between the two ends. The CDR3 DNA is TGCAGCGTTTATAACCAGCGTAACTATGGCTACACCTTC. It is translated as CSVYNQRNYGYTF.

The CDR3 region is CASSLGQDQPQHF. The CDR3 nucleotides are TGTGCCAGCTCCCTCGGACAGGATCAGCCCCAGCATTTT. This sequence joins TRBV18 and TRBJ1-5, with TRBD1 matching 7 bases. Germline lookup yields CDR1 KGHSH and CDR2 LQKENI. After removal of 6 bases from V and 5 bases from J, the junction contained 4 bases not matched to a gene. The CDR3 consists of 13 residues.

J is TRBJ2-2 and V is TRBV6-6; a possible D gene is TRBD2 (5 bases). The CDR3 covers 11 residues. The V end lost 11 bases, the J end lost 10 bases, and 14 bases lay between the germline ends. Germline-derived CDR1 and CDR2 are MNHNY and SVGAGI (reference sequence). The CDR3, as DNA: TGTGCCCGCCAAGGGAGAGAGGAGCTGTTTTTT. This gives the protein CARQGREELFF.

The rearrangement uses TRBV10-3 and TRBJ2-3; D is uncertain. The V end was cut by 4 bases, the J end by 1 base, with 12 bases between. The CDR3 is made up of 15 amino acids. CDR1 and CDR2 from the germline V gene are ENHRY and SYGVKD. The CDR3 region is CAISADAIGTDTQYF. The DNA for the CDR3 is TGTGCCATCAGTGCCGATGCGATTGGCACAGATACGCAGTATTTT.

The V gene is TRBV7-8, the J gene TRBJ1-1, with D uncertain. Trimming took off 1 base at V and 5 bases at J, with 11 bases between the two ends. The CDR3 spans 14 residues. Germline CDR1 and CDR2: SGHVS and FQNEAQ. The CDR3 DNA follows: TGTGCCAGCAGCTTAGGTTCGAGTGTAACTGAAGCTTTCTTT. It is translated as CASSLGSSVTEAFF.

The chain combines TRBV6-6 with TRBJ2-5, with D possibly matching TRBD1 (5 bases). V was trimmed by 7 bases and J by 4 bases, leaving 13 bases between them. Germline V gene sequence: CDR1 MNHNY, CDR2 SVGAGI (reference sequence). The CDR3 totals 13 residues. The CDR3 sequence is CASTPRGSETQYF. CDR3 bases: TGTGCCAGCACCCCTAGGGGTTCAGAGACCCAGTACTTC.

The chain employs TRBV19 and TRBJ1-4; D is uncertain. V shed 6 bases and J shed 0 bases, with 14 bases lying between them. The germline gives CDR1 LNHDA, CDR2 SQIVND (reference sequence). This CDR3 region has 16 residues. The CDR3 nucleotides read TGTGCCAGTAGCCTGTCGTCAGATGCAACTAATGAAAAACTGTTTTTT. Translated: CASSLSSDATNEKLFF.

J is TRBJ1-2 and V is TRBV27; D is unclear. The ends were cut back, 0 bases at V and 7 bases at J, with 21 bases in the middle. The germline V gene has CDR1 MNHEY and CDR2 SMNVEV (reference sequence). This CDR3 is 17 amino acids long. The CDR3 nucleotides read TGTGCCAGCAGTTTATCCCCCCAGACGGGAGGGCGGGGTGGCTACACCTTC. Amino acids: CASSLSPQTGGRGGYTF.

This chain joins TRBV6-5 and TRBJ2-5, with 11 bases that match TRBD1. Trimming removed 0 bases from V and 3 bases from J; junction bases left unmatched: 0. The CDR3 is made up of 15 amino acids. Per germline, CDR1 MNHEY and CDR2 SVGAGI. The CDR3 DNA sequence: TGTGCCAGCAGTTACTCGGGACAGGGGGAAGAGACCCAGTACTTC. This codes for CASSYSGQGEETQYF.

The chain employs TRBV6-1 and TRBJ2-7; the D gene is possibly TRBD2 (6 bases). V was trimmed by 8 bases and J by 1 base, leaving 18 bases between them. This CDR3 has 15 amino acids. Germline V lookup: CDR1 MNHNS, CDR2 SASEGT. CDR3 coding DNA: TGTGCCAGCTCCCTAATGGAGGGTCTTTCCTACGAGCAGTACTTC. Amino acids: CASSLMEGLSYEQYF.

This clone has only one observation. The chain couples TRBV11-2 to TRBJ2-3; D remains ambiguous. Germline CDR1 SGHAT, CDR2 FQNNGV. This CDR3 contains 14 residues. Deletions cut 1 base from V and 0 bases from J, with 5 bases between. CDR3 in DNA: TGTGCCAGCAGCTTAGTCGTTAGCACAGATACGCAGTATTTT. This gives the protein CASSLVVSTDTQYF. Filled out from reference TRBV11-2 and TRBJ2-3, the complete variable domain reads EAGVAQSPRYKIIEKRQSVAFWCNPISGHATLYWYQQILGQGPKLLIQFQNNGVVDDSQLPKDRFSAERLKGVDSTLKIQPAKLEDSAVYLCASSLVVSTDTQYFGPGTRLTVL.

This clone turned up a few times. CDR3 residues: CASSSGLATYEQYF. CDR3 nucleotide sequence: TGTGCCAGCAGCTCCGGACTAGCGACCTACGAGCAGTACTTC. This chain links TRBV7-2 with TRBJ2-7; 9 bases align to TRBD2. The CDR3 is 14 residues long. CDR1 and CDR2 from the germline V gene are SGHTA and FQGNSA. The V gene end was trimmed by 4 bases and the J gene end by 2 bases; junction bases not matched to a gene: 3.

This sequence joins TRBV10-3 and TRBJ2-1; 8 nucleotides match TRBD2. Germline-derived CDR1 and CDR2 are ENHRY and SYGVKD. The V and J ends lost 4 bases and 4 bases, in that order; junction bases with no gene match: 3. The CDR3 is 14 amino acids. The CDR3 sequence: CAISGSGEYNEQFF. As DNA, the CDR3 is TGTGCCATCAGTGGTAGCGGGGAGTACAATGAGCAGTTCTTC.

The chain combines TRBV7-2 with TRBJ1-6; 8 nucleotides agree with TRBD1. The V and J ends lost 4 bases and 10 bases, in that order; junction bases with no gene match: 6. Germline V CDR1 and CDR2: SGHTA, FQGNSA. CDR3 size: 14 residues. CDR3 protein: CASSSRQGTSPLHF. In DNA form, the CDR3 reads TGTGCCAGCAGCTCGCGACAGGGGACGTCACCCCTCCACTTT. Complete variable domain (other parts from reference TRBV7-2 and TRBJ1-6): GAGVSQSPSNKVTEKGKDVELRCDPISGHTALYWYRQSLGQGLEFLIYFQGNSAPDKSGLPSDRFSAERTGGSVSTLTIQRTQQEDSAVYLCASSSRQGTSPLHFGNGTRLTVT.

The chain joins TRBV11-2 to TRBJ2-1; D ambiguous. Germline assignment: CDR1 SGHAT and CDR2 FQNNGV. The CDR3 totals 16 residues. Trimming pared 0 bases from V and 3 bases from J, leaving 12 bases between. The chain's CDR3 is CASSLEEASLYNEQFF. CDR3 DNA sequence: TGTGCCAGCAGCTTAGAAGAGGCGAGCCTCTACAATGAGCAGTTCTTC.

V is TRBV9 and J is TRBJ1-1, with D uncertain. The CDR3 length is 13 residues. Germline-derived CDR1 and CDR2 are SGDLS and YYNGEE. Trimming took 3 bases from V and 4 from J, leaving 10 bases between them. CDR3 protein: CASSARQFTEAFF. In DNA form, the CDR3 reads TGTGCCAGCAGCGCCCGACAATTCACTGAAGCTTTCTTT.

The chain's CDR3 is CASSLGGGAGNQPQHF. The CDR3 nucleotides are TGTGCCAGCAGTTTAGGGGGGGGCGCGGGCAATCAGCCCCAGCATTTT. The rearrangement joins TRBV28 to TRBJ1-5; maybe TRBD1 (6 bases). This CDR3 has 16 amino acids. Germline V lookup: CDR1 MDHEN, CDR2 SYDVKM. V was shortened by 2 bases and J by 2 bases, with 13 bases between the two germline ends.

As DNA, the CDR3 is TGTGCCATCAAGGACACCGTGGGCACAGATACGCAGTATTTT. It codes for CAIKDTVGTDTQYF. The chain is built from TRBV6-1 and TRBJ2-3; perhaps TRBD1 as D (5 bases). The germline CDR1 and CDR2 sequences are MNHNS and SASEGT. The V gene lost 10 bases and the J gene lost 1 base, with 15 bases spanning the gap. The CDR3 is 14 amino acids.

The V and J genes are TRBV6-1 and TRBJ2-1; 11 bases agree with TRBD2. V shed 7 bases and J 8 bases; nucleotides not matched to a gene: 7. The germline CDR1 and CDR2 sequences are MNHNS and SASEGT. This CDR3 is built from 14 residues. For the CDR3, the DNA is TGTGCCAGCACCCCACTAGCGGGAGTCGATGAGCAGTTCTTC. Protein: CASTPLAGVDEQFF.

The chain joins TRBV28 to TRBJ2-3; possible D gene TRBD1, 6 bases. Germline CDR1 reads MDHEN; CDR2 reads SYDVKM. Deletions cut 8 bases from V and 5 bases from J, with 14 bases between. The CDR3 totals 13 residues. CDR3 in amino acids: CASFKFRGDTQYF. In nucleotides, the CDR3 is TGTGCCAGCTTTAAATTCAGGGGAGATACGCAGTATTTT.

The V call is TRBV4-3, the J call TRBJ1-5; a possible D gene is TRBD1 (6 bases). This CDR3 contains 17 residues. V dropped 1 base and J dropped 0 bases, with 13 bases sitting between them. Germline V gene data show CDR1 as LGHNA and CDR2 as YSLEER. The CDR3 loop reads CASSQVGRGDSNQPQHF. CDR3 bases: TGCGCCAGCAGCCAAGTGGGGAGGGGGGATAGCAATCAGCCCCAGCATTTT.

The V and J genes are TRBV28 and TRBJ1-1; 7 bases line up with TRBD1. Trimming cost V 6 bases and J 2 bases; bases outside gene matches: 9. Germline values: CDR1 MDHEN, CDR2 SYDVKM. This CDR3 region has 15 residues. The CDR3 DNA reads as TGTGCCAGCAGGGCACACAGGGGCCTAAACACTGAAGCTTTCTTT. Translation gives CASRAHRGLNTEAFF.